This T cell receptor (beta chain) was identified during a study of T cell changes during pregnancy in multiple sclerosis. Using immunoSEQ multiplex PCR, the repertoire was profiled, and TCRdb retains in-frame clones only, with some absent. Here the sample spans 30,000 to 40,000 clones, 88% being singletons. The source is a female donor with multiple sclerosis, enrolled in a pregnancy study. The specimen was CD8+ T cells from peripheral blood mononuclear cells, collected in the third trimester of pregnancy.

CDR3 in amino acids: CASGSNRGLGTEAFF. The CDR3 DNA sequence: TGTGCTAGTGGTTCAAACAGGGGGCTGGGCACTGAAGCTTTCTTT. This chain connects TRBV12-5 to TRBJ1-1, with TRBD1 matching 9 bases. J was trimmed by 4 bases and V by 4 bases; bases with no gene match: 7. This CDR3 has 15 amino acids. Germline V gives CDR1 LGHNT, CDR2 FRNRAP.